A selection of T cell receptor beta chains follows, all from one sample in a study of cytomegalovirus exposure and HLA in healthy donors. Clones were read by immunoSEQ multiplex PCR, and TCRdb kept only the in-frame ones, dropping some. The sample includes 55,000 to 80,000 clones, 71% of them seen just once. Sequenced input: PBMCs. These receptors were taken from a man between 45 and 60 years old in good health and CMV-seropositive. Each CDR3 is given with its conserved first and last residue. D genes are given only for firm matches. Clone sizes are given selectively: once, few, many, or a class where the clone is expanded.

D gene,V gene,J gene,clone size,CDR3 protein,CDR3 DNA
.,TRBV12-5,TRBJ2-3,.,CASGLSTGTGGTDTQYF,TGTGCTAGTGGTTTGTCTACCGGGACGGGGGGCACAGATACGCAGTATTTT
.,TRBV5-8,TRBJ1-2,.,CASSLRWLKGGGYTF,TGTGCCAGCAGCTTGCGTTGGCTGAAGGGAGGAGGCTACACCTTC
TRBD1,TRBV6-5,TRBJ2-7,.,CASSLTDRAYEQYF,TGTGCCAGCAGTTTAACCGACAGGGCCTACGAGCAGTACTTC
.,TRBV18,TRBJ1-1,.,CASSQAWGLIAEAFF,TGTGCCAGCTCGCAGGCCTGGGGGCTGATCGCTGAAGCTTTCTTT
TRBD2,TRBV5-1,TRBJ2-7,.,CASSPQTSGRAEQYF,TGCGCCAGCAGCCCTCAGACTAGCGGGAGGGCCGAGCAGTACTTC
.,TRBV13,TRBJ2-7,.,CASSGRQVTYEQYF,TGTGCCAGCAGCGGAAGACAGGTAACCTACGAGCAGTACTTC
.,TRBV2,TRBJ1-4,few,CARSESLDEKLFF,TGTGCCAGATCGGAGTCCCTAGATGAAAAACTGTTTTTT
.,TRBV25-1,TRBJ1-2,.,CASRQGVGYTF,TGTGCCAGCAGACAGGGCGTTGGCTACACCTTC
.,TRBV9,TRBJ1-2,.,CASSARQVGYTF,TGTGCCAGCAGCGCACGACAGGTTGGCTACACCTTC
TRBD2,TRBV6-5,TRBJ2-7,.,CASSYRREGPHEQYF,TGTGCCAGCAGTTACCGGCGGGAGGGCCCCCACGAGCAGTACTTC
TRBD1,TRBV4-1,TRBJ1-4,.,CASSQEGGGEKLFF,TGCGCCAGCAGCCAAGAAGGGGGCGGAGAAAAACTGTTTTTT
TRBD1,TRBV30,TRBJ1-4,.,CAWRGTGREKLFF,TGTGCCTGGAGGGGGACAGGGAGAGAAAAACTGTTTTTT
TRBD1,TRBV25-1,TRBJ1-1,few,CASSEWGQANTEAFF,TGTGCCAGCAGTGAATGGGGACAGGCGAACACTGAAGCTTTCTTT
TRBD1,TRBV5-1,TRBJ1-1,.,CASSNYQLNRDRGFRNTEAFF,TGCGCCAGCAGCAATTATCAACTAAACCGGGACAGGGGGTTCCGGAACACTGAAGCTTTCTTT
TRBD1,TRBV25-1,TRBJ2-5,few,CASSLEGAGKETQYF,TGTGCCAGCAGCTTAGAGGGGGCAGGTAAAGAGACCCAGTACTTC
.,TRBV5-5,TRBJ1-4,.,CASSLATGFNEKLFF,TGTGCCAGCAGCTTGGCCACAGGGTTTAATGAAAAACTGTTTTTT
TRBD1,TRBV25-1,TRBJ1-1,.,CASSEDRNGVQVNTEAFF,TGTGCCAGCAGTGAGGACAGGAACGGGGTTCAGGTGAACACTGAAGCTTTCTTT
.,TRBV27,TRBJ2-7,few,CASSIDKSSYEQYF,TGTGCCAGCAGTATCGACAAGAGCTCCTACGAGCAGTACTTC
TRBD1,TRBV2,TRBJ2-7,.,CASSPTGGTYEQYF,TGTGCCAGCAGTCCGACAGGGGGAACCTACGAGCAGTACTTC
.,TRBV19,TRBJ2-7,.,CASSRTPYEQYF,TGTGCCAGTAGCCGGACTCCTTACGAGCAGTACTTC
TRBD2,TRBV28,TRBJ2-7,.,CASSYSSGYEQYF,TGTGCCAGCAGTTATTCTAGCGGCTACGAGCAGTACTTC
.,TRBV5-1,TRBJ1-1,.,CASSLPTDMNTEAFF,TGCGCCAGCAGCCTTCCGACTGATATGAACACTGAAGCTTTCTTT
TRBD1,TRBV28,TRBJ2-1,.,CASSVGDRGSNEQFF,TGTGCCAGCAGTGTGGGGGACAGGGGTTCAAATGAGCAGTTCTTC
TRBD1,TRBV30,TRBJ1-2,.,CAWSRQGSYGYTF,TGTGCCTGGAGTAGACAGGGGAGCTATGGCTACACCTTC
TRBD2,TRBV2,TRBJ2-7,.,CASNRLAGWVEQYF,TGTGCCAGCAATCGACTAGCGGGATGGGTCGAGCAGTACTTC
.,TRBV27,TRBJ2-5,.,CASSYKETQYF,TGTGCCAGCAGTTATAAAGAGACCCAGTACTTC
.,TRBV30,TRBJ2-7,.,CAWSVLYEQYF,TGTGCCTGGAGTGTACTCTACGAGCAGTACTTC
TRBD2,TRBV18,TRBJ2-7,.,CASSVSGSVSEQYF,TGTGCCAGCTCCGTTAGCGGGAGTGTATCCGAGCAGTACTTC
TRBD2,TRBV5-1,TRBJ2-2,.,CASSLRGLAGVVSTGELFF,TGCGCCAGCAGCTTACGGGGACTAGCGGGAGTGGTGAGCACCGGGGAGCTGTTTTTT
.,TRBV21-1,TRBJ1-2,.,CASSTGRDYGYTF,TGTGCCAGCAGCACCGGGAGGGACTATGGCTACACCTTC
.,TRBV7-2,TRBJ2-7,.,CASSSQGNEQYF,TGTGCCAGCAGCTCACAGGGAAACGAGCAGTACTTC
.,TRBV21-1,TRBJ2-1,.,CASSKCGTSGYNEQFF,TGTGCCAGCAGCAAATGTGGGACTAGCGGCTACAATGAGCAGTTCTTC
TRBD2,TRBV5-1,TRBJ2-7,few,CASRASGVYEQYF,TGCGCCAGCCGGGCTAGCGGGGTCTACGAGCAGTACTTC
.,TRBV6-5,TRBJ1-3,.,CASSADISSGNTIYF,TGTGCCAGCAGTGCCGACATCAGCTCTGGAAACACCATATATTTT
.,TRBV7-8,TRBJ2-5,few,CASSQTSQGETQYF,TGTGCCAGCAGCCAAACCAGTCAGGGGGAGACCCAGTACTTC
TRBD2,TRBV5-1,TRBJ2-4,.,CASSLGSQSSGGASGIQYF,TGCGCCAGCAGCTTGGGGTCTCAGTCTAGCGGGGGAGCGAGTGGCATTCAGTACTTC
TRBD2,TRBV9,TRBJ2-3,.,CASSVAAGGRADTQYF,TGTGCCAGCAGCGTAGCAGCGGGAGGCCGCGCAGATACGCAGTATTTT
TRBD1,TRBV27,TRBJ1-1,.,CASSIRGQGTEAFF,TGTGCCAGCAGTATCAGGGGGCAGGGCACTGAAGCTTTCTTT
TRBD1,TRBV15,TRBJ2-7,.,CATSSDSGTGGDEQYF,TGTGCCACCAGCAGTGATTCCGGGACAGGGGGCGACGAGCAGTACTTC
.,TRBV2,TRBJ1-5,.,CASSGTNGNQPQHF,TGTGCCAGCAGTGGGACAAATGGCAATCAGCCCCAGCATTTT
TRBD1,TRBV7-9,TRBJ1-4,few,CASSARTGGTSEKLFF,TGTGCCAGCAGCGCCCGGACAGGGGGCACGAGTGAAAAACTGTTTTTT
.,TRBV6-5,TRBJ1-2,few,CASSYSHPGHYGYTF,TGTGCCAGCAGTTACTCACATCCAGGGCACTATGGCTACACCTTC
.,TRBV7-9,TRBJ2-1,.,CASIEALHSEQFF,TGTGCCAGCATAGAGGCCCTCCATAGCGAGCAGTTCTTC
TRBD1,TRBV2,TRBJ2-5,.,CASSRDRLTQYF,TGTGCCAGCAGCCGGGACAGGCTTACCCAGTACTTC
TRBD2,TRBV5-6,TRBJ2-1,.,CASSASGTVGEQFF,TGTGCCAGCAGCGCTAGCGGGACGGTCGGTGAGCAGTTCTTC
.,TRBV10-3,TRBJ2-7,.,CAILGGNEQYF,TGTGCCATCTTGGGGGGAAACGAGCAGTACTTC
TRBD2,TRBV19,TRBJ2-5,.,CASSIFASGVQETQYF,TGTGCCAGTAGTATTTTTGCTAGCGGGGTACAAGAGACCCAGTACTTC
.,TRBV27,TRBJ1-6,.,CASSSSRPGRANSPLHF,TGTGCCAGCAGCTCCTCCCGACCGGGGAGGGCCAATTCACCCCTCCACTTT
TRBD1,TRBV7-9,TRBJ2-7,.,CASGTVQGQGVEQYF,TGTGCCAGCGGTACCGTACAGGGACAGGGAGTCGAGCAGTACTTC
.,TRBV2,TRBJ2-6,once,CASRVEGATGANVLTF,TGTGCCAGCAGGGTGGAGGGGGCCACTGGGGCCAACGTCCTGACTTTC
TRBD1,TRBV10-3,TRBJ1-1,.,CAIAQGADTEAFF,TGTGCCATCGCACAGGGGGCGGACACTGAAGCTTTCTTT
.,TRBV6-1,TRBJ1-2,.,CASSEKSGWFF,TGTGCCAGCAGTGAAAAATCAGGGTGGTTCTTC
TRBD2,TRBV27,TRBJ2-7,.,CASSLGAGTSGQNYEQYF,TGTGCCAGCAGTTTAGGAGCCGGGACTAGCGGTCAGAACTACGAGCAGTACTTC
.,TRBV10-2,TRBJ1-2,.,CASSEPPGGYTF,TGCGCCAGCAGTGAGCCCCCTGGAGGGTACACCTTC
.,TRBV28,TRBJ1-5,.,CASTPPRGTQHF,TGTGCCAGCACCCCCCCGAGGGGGACCCAGCATTTT
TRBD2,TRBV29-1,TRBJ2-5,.,CSVGTSGRGETQYF,TGCAGCGTCGGGACTAGCGGGAGGGGAGAGACCCAGTACTTC
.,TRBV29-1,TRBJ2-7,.,CSVGRDIIYEQYF,TGCAGCGTTGGAAGGGACATAATCTACGAGCAGTACTTC
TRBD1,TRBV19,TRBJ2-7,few,CASSVNRGPYEQYF,TGTGCCAGTAGTGTAAACAGGGGGCCCTACGAGCAGTACTTC
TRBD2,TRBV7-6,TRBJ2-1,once,CASSSPGLEFYNEQFF,TGTGCCAGCAGCTCACCGGGACTAGAATTTTACAATGAGCAGTTCTTC
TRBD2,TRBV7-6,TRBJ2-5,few,CASSLGTSGRETQYF,TGTGCCAGCAGCCTCGGGACTAGCGGGAGAGAGACCCAGTACTTC